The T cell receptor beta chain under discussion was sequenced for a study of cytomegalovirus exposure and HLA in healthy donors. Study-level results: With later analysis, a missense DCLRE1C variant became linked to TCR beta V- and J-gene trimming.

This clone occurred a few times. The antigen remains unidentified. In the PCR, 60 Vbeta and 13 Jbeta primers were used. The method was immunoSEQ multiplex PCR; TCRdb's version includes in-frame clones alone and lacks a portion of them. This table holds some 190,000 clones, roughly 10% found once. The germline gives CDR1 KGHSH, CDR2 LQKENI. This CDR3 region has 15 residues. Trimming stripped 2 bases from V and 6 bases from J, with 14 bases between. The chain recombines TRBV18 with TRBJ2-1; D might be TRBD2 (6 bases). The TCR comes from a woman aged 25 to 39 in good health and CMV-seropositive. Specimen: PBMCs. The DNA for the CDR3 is TGTGCCAGCTCACCAGGCCTAGCGAGGGCCAATGAGCAGTTCTTC. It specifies CASSPGLARANEQFF.